This TCR beta chain appears in the sequencing data of a study of T cells in Graves' hyperthyroidism and ophthalmopathy. From RNA transcripts, TCR beta CDR3 regions were amplified. Primed by the HTBI set, a first-round RT-PCR was run on the TCR CDR3. TCRdb independently ran MiXCR on the multiplex PCR reads; one entry per CDR3 protein. In the table there are 490,000 or so distinct CDR3 sequences, roughly 22% of which are singletons. Diagnostic decisions used clinical symptoms, serum thyroxine and TRAb, thyroid ultrasound and orbital computed tomography. Turning to this clonotype: Antigen unknown.

Study-level points and caveats: Prediction of ophthalmopathy progression came a median 6.5 months pre-onset. A model using 13 V-J features told ophthalmopathy apart from stable hyperthyroidism. Among thyroid clonotypes expanded above 0.001, most also appeared in blood.

Germline CDR1 and CDR2: LNHDA and SQIVND (reference sequence). The CDR3 consists of 15 residues. V lost 7 bases to trimming and J lost 4 bases, with 17 bases between them. The clonotype was recovered from a woman in her sixties or seventies with Graves' ophthalmopathy. The rearrangement joins TRBV19 to TRBJ2-1; no clear D gene. The sequencing input was blood. The CDR3: CASNRRDLPYNEQFF. The CDR3 DNA reads as TGTGCCAGTAACCGTCGAGACTTGCCTTACAATGAGCAGTTCTTC.